The text below deals with one TCR beta chain. Its antigen is not known. Healthy and HIV-negative, the adult donors had no recent acute infections or vaccinations. Every one of the donors was a Caucasian adult that lived in Nashville, Tennessee. TCRdb keeps only in-frame clones here, not all; method: immunoSEQ multiplex PCR. The table shows approximately 640,000 clones, with approximately 79% occurring only once. The CDR3 is 16 amino acids. With V trimmed by 3 bases and J by 3 bases, 6 bases remained unmatched. Germline V gene sequence: CDR1 KGHSH, CDR2 LQKENI. This sample stems from a study of shared clonotypes between healthy human individuals. Findings and caveats of the study: Larger estimated richness was generally recorded for naive subsets relative to memory subsets.

This chain uses TRBV18 with TRBJ2-1; 9 bases fit TRBD1. This receptor was identified in a woman aged 30 to 39 in good health. Sequencing input: memory CD4+ T cells sorted from blood. Regarding subset: CD45RA-negative fraction. The CDR3 spells CASSPDRGTYYNEQFF. The CDR3 nucleotides read TGTGCCAGCTCACCCGACAGGGGGACCTACTACAATGAGCAGTTCTTC.